This T cell receptor (beta chain) was profiled in a study of graft-versus-host responses after intestinal transplantation. Study findings and constraints: Those patients showing graft-donor T cell macrochimerism displayed high graft-versus-host to host-versus-graft clonal ratios in allografts.

Repertoires were generated with immunoSEQ multiplex PCR, while TCRdb's copy carries only in-frame clones and drops some. This table holds under 15,000 clones, over 70% found once. V lost 1 base, J lost 8 bases, and 2 bases stayed unmatched. There are 15 residues in the CDR3. Germline V CDR1 and CDR2: SGHTA, FQGTGA. As to this clone: The antigen is unknown.

Sequenced material: PBMCs, taken about 130 days after transplant. The V call is TRBV7-3, the J call TRBJ2-1; 13 nucleotides align to TRBD2. The source of this sequence is a human patient who received an intestinal transplant, so some T cells may come from the graft donor. The CDR3 coding sequence is TGTGCCAGCAGCTTAAGTGGACTAGCGGGAGATGAGCAGTTCTTC. The encoded protein is CASSLSGLAGDEQFF.